This T cell receptor beta chain appears in the sequencing data of a study of blood T cell repertoires in COVID-19. Sequencing used immunoSEQ multiplex PCR; TCRdb keeps in-frame clones, though not all of them. The sample holds 70,000 or so clones, about 80% seen once. The CDR3 has 13 amino acids. Germline V gene sequence: CDR1 SGHRS, CDR2 YFSETQ. The V end was cut by 0 bases, the J end by 8 bases, with 11 bases between. The sequencing input was peripheral blood. The V and J genes are TRBV5-1 and TRBJ1-2; D is possibly TRBD1 (6 bases). The sequence was obtained from a human donor in a cohort sampled during active COVID-19. This chain's CDR3 is CASSLAGAEGYTF. CDR3 sequence (DNA): TGCGCCAGCAGCTTGGCAGGGGCCGAGGGCTACACCTTC.